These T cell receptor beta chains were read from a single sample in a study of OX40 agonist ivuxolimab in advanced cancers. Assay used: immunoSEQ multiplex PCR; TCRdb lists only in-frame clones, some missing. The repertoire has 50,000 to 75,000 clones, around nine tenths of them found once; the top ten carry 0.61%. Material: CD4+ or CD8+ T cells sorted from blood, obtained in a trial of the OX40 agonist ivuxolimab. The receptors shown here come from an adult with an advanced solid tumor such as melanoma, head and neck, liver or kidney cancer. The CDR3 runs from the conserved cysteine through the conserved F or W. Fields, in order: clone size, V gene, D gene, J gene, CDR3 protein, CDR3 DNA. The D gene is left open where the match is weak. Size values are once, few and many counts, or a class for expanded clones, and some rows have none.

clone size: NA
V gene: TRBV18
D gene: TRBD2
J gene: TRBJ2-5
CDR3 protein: CASSPRTSGRWRLQETQYF
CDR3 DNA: TGTGCCAGCTCACCAAGGACTAGCGGGAGGTGGAGGTTACAAGAGACCCAGTACTTC

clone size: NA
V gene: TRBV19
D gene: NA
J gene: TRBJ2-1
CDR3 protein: CASSMEREQFF
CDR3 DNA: TGTGCCAGTAGTATGGAGCGGGAGCAGTTCTTC

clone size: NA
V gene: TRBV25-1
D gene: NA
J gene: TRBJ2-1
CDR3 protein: CGASRFYNEQFF
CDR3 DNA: TGTGGTGCCAGCCGATTTTACAATGAGCAGTTCTTC

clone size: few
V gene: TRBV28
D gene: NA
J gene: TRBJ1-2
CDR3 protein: CASSFSGARADGYTF
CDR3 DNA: TGTGCCAGCAGTTTCAGTGGGGCACGGGCGGATGGCTACACCTTC

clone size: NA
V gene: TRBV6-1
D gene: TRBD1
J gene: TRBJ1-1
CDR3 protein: CASSEVEGAVTEAFF
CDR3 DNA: TGTGCCAGCAGTGAAGTGGAGGGGGCGGTCACTGAAGCTTTCTTT

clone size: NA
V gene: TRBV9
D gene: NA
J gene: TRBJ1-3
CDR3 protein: CASSPDGGTGNTIYF
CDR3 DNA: TGTGCCAGCAGCCCAGATGGGGGGACTGGAAACACCATATATTTT

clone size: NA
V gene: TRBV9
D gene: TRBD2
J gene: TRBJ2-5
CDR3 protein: CASSISGVQETQYF
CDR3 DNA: TGTGCCAGCAGCATTAGCGGGGTCCAAGAGACCCAGTACTTC

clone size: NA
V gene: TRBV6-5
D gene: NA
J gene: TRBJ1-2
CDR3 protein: CASSSPPYGYTF
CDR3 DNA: TGTGCCAGCAGTTCTCCCCCCTATGGCTACACCTTC

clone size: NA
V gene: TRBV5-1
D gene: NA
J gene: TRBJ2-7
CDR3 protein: CASSLAVGNEQYF
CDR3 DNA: TGCGCCAGCAGCTTGGCCGTAGGGAACGAGCAGTACTTC

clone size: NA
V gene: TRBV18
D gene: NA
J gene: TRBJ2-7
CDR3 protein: CASSPPGVEQYF
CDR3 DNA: TGTGCCAGCTCACCACCTGGTGTAGAGCAGTACTTC

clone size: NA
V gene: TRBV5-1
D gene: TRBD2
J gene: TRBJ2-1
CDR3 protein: CASTQLASGSDEQFF
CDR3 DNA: TGCGCCAGCACCCAACTGGCTAGCGGGAGCGATGAGCAGTTCTTC

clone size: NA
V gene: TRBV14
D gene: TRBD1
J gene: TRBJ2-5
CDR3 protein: CASSRGTGAQETQYF
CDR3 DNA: TGTGCCAGCAGCCGCGGGACAGGGGCTCAAGAGACCCAGTACTTC

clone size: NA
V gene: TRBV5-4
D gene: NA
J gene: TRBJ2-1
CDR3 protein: CASSSGGGINEQFF
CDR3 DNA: TGTGCCAGCAGCTCTGGCGGGGGCATCAATGAGCAGTTCTTC

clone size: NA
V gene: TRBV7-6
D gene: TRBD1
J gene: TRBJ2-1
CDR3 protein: CASSMYGTGDGKQFF
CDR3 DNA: TGTGCCAGCAGCATGTACGGGACAGGGGATGGTAAGCAGTTCTTC

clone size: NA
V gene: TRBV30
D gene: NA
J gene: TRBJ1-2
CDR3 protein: CAWSVRAAYGYTF
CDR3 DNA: TGTGCCTGGAGTGTACGGGCAGCTTATGGCTACACCTTC

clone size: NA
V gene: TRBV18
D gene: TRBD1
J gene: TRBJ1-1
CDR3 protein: CASSLPGQGLSEAFF
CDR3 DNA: TGTGCCAGCTCACTTCCGGGACAGGGGTTGTCTGAAGCTTTCTTT

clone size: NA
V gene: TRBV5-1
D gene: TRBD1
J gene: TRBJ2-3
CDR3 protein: CASSHQGQATDTQYF
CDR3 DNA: TGCGCCAGCAGCCACCAAGGACAGGCCACAGATACGCAGTATTTT

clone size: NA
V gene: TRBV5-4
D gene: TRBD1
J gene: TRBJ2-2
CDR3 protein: CASSLDRGQIGELFF
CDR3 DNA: TGTGCCAGCAGCTTGGACAGGGGGCAAATCGGGGAGCTGTTTTTT

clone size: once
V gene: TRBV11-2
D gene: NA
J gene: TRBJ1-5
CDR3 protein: CASSPRGGRRGGQPQHF
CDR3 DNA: TGTGCCAGCAGCCCCCGTGGCGGCCGCCGGGGAGGTCAGCCCCAGCATTTT

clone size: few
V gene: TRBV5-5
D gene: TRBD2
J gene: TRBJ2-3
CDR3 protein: CASSLGLAGWLFTDTQYF
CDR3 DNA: TGTGCCAGCAGCTTGGGACTAGCGGGATGGTTATTCACAGATACGCAGTATTTT

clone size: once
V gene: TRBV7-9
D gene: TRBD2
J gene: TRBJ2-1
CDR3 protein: CASFAGGNNEQFF
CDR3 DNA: TGTGCCAGTTTTGCGGGAGGAAACAATGAGCAGTTCTTC

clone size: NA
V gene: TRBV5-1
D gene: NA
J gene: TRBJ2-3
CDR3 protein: CASSLADTQYF
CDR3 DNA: TGCGCCAGCAGCTTAGCTGATACGCAGTATTTT

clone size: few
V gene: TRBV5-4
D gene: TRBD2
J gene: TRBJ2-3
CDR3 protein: CASSRTSDDTQYF
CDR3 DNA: TGTGCCAGCAGCCGGACTAGCGACGATACGCAGTATTTT

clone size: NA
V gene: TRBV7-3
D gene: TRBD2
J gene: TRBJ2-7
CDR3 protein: CASSLWEGSDEQYF
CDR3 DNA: TGTGCCAGCAGCCTCTGGGAGGGCTCGGACGAGCAGTACTTC

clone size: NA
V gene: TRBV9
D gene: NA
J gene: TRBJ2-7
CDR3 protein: CASSVGAMTLPSEQYF
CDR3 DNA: TGTGCCAGCAGCGTAGGGGCTATGACTCTTCCCTCCGAGCAGTACTTC

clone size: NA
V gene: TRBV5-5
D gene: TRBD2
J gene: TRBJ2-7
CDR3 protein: CASSFSGTSGVEQYF
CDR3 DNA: TGTGCCAGCAGCTTCTCCGGGACTAGCGGCGTAGAGCAGTACTTC

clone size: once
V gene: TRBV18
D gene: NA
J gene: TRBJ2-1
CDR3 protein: CASSPNGNEQFF
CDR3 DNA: TGTGCCAGCTCACCAAACGGGAATGAGCAGTTCTTC

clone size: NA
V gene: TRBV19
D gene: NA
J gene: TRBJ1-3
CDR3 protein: CASSIAQGMPGNTIYF
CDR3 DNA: TGTGCCAGTAGTATCGCCCAGGGTATGCCTGGAAACACCATATATTTT

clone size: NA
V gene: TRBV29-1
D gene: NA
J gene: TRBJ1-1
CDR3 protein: CSAEWRNTEAFF
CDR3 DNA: TGCAGCGCTGAATGGCGGAACACTGAAGCTTTCTTT

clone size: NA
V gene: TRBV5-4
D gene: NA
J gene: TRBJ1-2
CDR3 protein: CASSLGLTGFGYTF
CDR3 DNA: TGTGCCAGCAGCTTGGGCCTTACAGGATTTGGCTACACCTTC

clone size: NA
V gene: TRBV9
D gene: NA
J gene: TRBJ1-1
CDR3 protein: CASSVDGWATEAFF
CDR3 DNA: TGTGCCAGCAGCGTAGACGGATGGGCCACTGAAGCTTTCTTT

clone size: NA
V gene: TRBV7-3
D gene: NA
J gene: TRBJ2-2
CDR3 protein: CASSLGQNTGELFF
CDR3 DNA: TGTGCCAGCAGCTTAGGACAGAACACCGGGGAGCTGTTTTTT

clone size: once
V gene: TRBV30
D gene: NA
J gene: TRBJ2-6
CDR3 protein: CAWSVSGPSGANVLTF
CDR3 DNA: TGTGCCTGGAGTGTTTCAGGGCCGAGTGGGGCCAACGTCCTGACTTTC

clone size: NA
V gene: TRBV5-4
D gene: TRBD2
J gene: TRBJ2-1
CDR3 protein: CASSLNAGLDNEQFF
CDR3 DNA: TGTGCCAGCAGCTTGAACGCGGGACTAGACAATGAGCAGTTCTTC

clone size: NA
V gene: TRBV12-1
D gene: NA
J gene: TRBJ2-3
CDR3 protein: CASSFGFQRSNGTDTQYF
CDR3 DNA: TGTGCCAGCAGCTTTGGCTTCCAACGCTCAAATGGCACAGATACGCAGTATTTT

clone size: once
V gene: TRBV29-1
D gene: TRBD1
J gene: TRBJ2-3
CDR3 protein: CSVERGHRDTQYF
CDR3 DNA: TGCAGCGTTGAAAGGGGGCACCGAGATACGCAGTATTTT

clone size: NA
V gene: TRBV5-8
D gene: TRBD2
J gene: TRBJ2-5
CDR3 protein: CASSLVGLAGEGSQETQYF
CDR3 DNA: TGTGCCAGCAGCTTGGTCGGACTAGCGGGAGAGGGGAGCCAAGAGACCCAGTACTTC

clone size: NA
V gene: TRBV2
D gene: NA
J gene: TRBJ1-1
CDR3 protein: CASSSSKAKSAFF
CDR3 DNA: TGTGCCAGCAGTTCTTCCAAGGCCAAGTCGGCTTTCTTT

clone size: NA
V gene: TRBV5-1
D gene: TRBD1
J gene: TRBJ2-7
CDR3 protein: CASSRTGVEQYF
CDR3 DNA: TGCGCCAGCAGCCGCACAGGGGTCGAGCAGTACTTC

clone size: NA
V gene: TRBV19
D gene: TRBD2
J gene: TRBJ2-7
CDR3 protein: CASSPSGGPYEQYF
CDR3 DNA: TGTGCCAGTAGTCCCAGCGGGGGGCCCTACGAGCAGTACTTC

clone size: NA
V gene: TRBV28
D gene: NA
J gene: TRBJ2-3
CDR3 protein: CASSGVMNTQYF
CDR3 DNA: TGTGCCAGCAGTGGGGTAATGAATACGCAGTATTTT

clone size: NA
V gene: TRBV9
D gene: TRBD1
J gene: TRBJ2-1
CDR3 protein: CASSGGTGEGEQFF
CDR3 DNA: TGTGCCAGCAGCGGCGGGACAGGGGAAGGTGAGCAGTTCTTC

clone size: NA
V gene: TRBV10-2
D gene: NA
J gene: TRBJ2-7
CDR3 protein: CASSVGIYEQYF
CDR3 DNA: TGCGCCAGCTCGGTAGGGATCTACGAGCAGTACTTC

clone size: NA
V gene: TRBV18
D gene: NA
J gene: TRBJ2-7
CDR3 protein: CASSPLRGAGAEQYF
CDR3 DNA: TGTGCCAGCTCACCACTACGAGGGGCGGGGGCCGAGCAGTACTTC

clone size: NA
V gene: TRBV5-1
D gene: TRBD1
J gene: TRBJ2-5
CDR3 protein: CASSHGTEETQYF
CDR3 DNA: TGCGCCAGCAGCCATGGGACAGAAGAGACCCAGTACTTC

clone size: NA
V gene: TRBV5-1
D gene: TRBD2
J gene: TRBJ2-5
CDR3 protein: CASSLSLAGVGTQETQYF
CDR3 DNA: TGCGCCAGCAGCTTGAGTCTAGCGGGAGTCGGGACACAAGAGACCCAGTACTTC

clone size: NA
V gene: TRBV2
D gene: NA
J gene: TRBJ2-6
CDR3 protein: CATRPRSSGANVLTF
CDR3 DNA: TGTGCCACCCGGCCCAGAAGCTCTGGGGCCAACGTCCTGACTTTC

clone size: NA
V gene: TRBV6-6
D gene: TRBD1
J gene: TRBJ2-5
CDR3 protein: CASSYPGTGVKETQYF
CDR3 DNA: TGTGCCAGCAGTTACCCTGGGACAGGGGTGAAAGAGACCCAGTACTTC

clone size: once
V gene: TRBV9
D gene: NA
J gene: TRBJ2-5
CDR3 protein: CASSVGTRRETQYF
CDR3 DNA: TGTGCCAGCAGCGTCGGGACTCGGCGAGAGACCCAGTACTTC

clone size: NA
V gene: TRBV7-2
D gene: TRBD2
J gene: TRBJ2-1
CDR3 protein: CASSLGLAGGQGEQFF
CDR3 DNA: TGTGCCAGCAGCCTGGGACTAGCGGGAGGGCAGGGGGAGCAGTTCTTC

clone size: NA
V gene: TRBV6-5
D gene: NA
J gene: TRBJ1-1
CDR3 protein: CASSYSKQGSEAFF
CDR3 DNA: TGTGCCAGCAGTTACTCGAAACAGGGCTCTGAAGCTTTCTTT

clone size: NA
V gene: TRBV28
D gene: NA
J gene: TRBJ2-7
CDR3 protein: CASSDFSYEQYF
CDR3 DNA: TGTGCCAGCAGTGACTTCTCCTACGAGCAGTACTTC

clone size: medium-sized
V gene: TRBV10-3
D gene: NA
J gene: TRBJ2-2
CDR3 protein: CAIRADTGELFF
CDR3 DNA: TGTGCCATCAGGGCAGACACCGGGGAGCTGTTTTTT

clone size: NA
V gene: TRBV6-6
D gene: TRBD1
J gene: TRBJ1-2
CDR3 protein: CASSRQGTGGYTF
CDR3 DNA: TGTGCCAGCAGTCGACAGGGGACGGGTGGCTACACCTTC